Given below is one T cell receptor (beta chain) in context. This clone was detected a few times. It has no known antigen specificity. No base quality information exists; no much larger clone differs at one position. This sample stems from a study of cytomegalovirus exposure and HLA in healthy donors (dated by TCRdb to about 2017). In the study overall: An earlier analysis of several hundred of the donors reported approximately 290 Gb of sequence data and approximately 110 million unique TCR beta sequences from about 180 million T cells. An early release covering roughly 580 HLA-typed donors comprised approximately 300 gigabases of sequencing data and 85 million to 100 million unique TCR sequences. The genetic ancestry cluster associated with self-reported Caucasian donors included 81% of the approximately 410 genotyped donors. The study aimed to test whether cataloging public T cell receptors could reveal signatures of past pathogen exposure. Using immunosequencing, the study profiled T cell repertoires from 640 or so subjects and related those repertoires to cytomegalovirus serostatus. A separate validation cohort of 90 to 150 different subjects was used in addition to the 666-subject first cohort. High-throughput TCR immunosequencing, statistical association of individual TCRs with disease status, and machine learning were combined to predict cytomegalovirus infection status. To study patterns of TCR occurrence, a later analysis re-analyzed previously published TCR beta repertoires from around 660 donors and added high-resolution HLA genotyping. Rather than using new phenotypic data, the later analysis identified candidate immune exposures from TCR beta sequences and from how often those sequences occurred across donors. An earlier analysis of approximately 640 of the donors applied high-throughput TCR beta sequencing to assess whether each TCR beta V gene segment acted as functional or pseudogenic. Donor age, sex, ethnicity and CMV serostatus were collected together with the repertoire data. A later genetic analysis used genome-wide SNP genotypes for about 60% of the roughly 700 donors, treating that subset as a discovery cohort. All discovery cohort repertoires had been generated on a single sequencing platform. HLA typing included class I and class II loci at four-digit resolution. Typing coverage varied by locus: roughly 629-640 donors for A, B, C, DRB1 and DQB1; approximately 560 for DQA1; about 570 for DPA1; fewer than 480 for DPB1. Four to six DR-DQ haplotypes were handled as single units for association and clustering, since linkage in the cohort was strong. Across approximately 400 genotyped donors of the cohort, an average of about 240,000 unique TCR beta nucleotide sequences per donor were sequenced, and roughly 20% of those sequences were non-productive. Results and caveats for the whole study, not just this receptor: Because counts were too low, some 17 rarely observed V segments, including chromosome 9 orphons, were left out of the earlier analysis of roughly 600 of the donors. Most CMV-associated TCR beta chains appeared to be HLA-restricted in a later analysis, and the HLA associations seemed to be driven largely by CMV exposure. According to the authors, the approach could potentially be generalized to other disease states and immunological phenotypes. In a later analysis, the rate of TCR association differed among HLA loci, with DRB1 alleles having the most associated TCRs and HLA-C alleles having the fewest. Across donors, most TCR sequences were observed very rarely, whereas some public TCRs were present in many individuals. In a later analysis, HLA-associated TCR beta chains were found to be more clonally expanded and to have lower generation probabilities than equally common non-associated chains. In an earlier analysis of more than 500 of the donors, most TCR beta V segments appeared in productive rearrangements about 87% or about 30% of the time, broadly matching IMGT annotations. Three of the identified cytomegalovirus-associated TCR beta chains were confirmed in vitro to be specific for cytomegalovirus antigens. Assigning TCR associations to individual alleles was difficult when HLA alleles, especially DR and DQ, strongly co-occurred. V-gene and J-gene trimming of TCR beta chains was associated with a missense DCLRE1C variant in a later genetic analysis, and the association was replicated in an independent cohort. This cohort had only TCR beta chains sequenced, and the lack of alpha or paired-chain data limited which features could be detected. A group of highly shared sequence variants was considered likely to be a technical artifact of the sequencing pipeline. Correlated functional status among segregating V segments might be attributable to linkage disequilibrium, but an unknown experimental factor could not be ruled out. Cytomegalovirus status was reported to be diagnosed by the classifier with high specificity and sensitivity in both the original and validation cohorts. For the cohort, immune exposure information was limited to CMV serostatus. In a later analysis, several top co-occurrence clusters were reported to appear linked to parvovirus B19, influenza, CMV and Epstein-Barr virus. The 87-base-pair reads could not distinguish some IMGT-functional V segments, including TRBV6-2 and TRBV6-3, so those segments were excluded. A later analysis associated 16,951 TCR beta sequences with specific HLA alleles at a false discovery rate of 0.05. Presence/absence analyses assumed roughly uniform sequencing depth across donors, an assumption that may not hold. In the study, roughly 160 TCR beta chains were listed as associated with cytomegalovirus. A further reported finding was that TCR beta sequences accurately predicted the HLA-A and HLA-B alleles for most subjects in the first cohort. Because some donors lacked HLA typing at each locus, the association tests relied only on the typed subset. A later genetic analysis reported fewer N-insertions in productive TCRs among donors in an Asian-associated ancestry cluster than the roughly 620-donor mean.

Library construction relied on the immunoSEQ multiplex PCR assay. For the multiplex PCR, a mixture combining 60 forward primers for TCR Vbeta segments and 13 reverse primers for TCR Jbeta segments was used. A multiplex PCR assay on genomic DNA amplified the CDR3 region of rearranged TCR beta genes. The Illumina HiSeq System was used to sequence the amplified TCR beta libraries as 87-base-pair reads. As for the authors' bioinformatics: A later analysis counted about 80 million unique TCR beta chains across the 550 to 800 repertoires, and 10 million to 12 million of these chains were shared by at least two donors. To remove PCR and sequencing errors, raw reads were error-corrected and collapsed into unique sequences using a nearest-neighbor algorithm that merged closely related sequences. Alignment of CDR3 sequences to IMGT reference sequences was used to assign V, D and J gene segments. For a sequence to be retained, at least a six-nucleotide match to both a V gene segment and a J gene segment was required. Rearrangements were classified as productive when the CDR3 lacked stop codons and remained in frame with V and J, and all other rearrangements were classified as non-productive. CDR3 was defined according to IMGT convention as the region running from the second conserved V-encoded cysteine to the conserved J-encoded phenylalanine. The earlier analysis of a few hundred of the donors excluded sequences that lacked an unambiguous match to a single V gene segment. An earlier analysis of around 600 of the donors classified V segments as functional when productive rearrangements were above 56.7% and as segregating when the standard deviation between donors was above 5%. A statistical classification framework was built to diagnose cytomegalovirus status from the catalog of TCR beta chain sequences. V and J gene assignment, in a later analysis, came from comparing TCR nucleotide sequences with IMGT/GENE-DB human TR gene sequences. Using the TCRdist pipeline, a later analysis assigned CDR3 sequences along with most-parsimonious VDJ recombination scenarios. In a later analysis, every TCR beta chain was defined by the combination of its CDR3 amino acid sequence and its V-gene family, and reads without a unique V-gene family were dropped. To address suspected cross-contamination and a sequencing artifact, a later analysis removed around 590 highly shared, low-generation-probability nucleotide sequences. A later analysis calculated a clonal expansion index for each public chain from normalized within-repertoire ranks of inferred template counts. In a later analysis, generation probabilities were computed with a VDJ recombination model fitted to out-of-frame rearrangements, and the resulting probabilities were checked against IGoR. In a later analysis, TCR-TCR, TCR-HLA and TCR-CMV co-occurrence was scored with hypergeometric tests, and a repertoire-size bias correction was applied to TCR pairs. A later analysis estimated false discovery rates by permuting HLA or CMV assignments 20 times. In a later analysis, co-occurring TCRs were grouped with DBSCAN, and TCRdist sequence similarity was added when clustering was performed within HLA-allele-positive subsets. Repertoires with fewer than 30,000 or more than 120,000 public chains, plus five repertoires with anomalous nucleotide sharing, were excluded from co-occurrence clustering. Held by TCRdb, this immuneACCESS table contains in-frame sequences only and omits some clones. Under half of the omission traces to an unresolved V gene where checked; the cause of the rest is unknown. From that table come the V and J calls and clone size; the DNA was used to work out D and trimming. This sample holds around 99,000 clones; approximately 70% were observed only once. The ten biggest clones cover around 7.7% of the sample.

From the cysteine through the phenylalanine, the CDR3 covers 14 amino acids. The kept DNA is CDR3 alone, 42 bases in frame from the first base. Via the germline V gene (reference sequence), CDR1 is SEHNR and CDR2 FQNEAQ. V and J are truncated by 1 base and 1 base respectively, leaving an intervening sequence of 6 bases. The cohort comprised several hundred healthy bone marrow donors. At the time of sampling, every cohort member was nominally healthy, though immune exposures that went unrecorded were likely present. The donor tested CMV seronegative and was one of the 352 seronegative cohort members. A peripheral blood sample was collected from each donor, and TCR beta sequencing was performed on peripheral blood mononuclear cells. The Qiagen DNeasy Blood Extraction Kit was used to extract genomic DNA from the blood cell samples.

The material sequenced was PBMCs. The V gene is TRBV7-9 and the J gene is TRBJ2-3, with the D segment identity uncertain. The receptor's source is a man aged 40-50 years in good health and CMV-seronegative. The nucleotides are TGTGCCAGCAGCTTAGACAGCCGCACAGATACGCAGTATTTT. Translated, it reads CASSLDSRTDTQYF.